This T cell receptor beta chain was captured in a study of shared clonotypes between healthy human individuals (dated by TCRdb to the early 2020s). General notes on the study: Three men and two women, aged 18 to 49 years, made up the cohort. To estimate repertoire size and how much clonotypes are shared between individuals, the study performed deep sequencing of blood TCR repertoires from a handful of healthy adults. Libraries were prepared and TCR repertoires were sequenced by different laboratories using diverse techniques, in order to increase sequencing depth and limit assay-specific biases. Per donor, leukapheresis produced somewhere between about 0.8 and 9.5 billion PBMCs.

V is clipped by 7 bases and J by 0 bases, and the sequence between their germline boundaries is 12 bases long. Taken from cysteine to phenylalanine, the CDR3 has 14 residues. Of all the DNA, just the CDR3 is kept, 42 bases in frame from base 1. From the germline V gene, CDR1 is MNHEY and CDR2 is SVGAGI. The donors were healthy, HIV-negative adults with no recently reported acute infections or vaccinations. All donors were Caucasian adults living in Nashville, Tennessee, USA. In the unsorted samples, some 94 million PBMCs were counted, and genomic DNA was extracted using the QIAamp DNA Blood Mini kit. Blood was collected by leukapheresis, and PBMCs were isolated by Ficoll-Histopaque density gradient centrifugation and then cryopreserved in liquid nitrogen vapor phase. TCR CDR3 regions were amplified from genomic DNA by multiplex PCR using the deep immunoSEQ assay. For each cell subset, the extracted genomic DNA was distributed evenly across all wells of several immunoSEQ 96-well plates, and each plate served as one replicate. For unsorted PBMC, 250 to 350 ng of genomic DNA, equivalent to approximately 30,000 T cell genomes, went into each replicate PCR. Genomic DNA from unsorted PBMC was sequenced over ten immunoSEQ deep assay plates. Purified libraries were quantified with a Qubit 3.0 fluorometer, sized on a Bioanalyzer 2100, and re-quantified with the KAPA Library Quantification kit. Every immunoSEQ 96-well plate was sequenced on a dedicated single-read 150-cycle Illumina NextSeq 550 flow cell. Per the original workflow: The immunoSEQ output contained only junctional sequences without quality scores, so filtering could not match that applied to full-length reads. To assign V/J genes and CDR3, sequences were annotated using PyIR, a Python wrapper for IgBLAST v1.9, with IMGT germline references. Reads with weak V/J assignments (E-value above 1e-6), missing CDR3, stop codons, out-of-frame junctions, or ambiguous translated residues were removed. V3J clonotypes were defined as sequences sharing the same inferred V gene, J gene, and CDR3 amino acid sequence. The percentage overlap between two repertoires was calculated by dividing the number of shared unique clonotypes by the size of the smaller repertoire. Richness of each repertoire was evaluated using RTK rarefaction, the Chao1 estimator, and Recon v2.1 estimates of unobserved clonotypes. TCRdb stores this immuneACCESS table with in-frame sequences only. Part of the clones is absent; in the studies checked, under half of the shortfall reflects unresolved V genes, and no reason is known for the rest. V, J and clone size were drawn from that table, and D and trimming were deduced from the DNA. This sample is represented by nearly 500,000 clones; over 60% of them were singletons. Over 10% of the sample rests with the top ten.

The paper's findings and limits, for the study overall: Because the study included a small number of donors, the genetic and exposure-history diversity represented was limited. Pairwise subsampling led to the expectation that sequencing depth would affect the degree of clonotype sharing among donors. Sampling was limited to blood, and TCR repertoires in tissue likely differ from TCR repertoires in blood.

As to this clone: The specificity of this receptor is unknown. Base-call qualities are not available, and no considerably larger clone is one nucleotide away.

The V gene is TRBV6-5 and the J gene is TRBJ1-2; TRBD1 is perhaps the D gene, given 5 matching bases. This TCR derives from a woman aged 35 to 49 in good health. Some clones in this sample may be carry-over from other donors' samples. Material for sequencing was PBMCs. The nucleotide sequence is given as TGTGCCAGCAAGAGGGGACCAGCTAACTATGGCTACACCTTC. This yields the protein CASKRGPANYGYTF.